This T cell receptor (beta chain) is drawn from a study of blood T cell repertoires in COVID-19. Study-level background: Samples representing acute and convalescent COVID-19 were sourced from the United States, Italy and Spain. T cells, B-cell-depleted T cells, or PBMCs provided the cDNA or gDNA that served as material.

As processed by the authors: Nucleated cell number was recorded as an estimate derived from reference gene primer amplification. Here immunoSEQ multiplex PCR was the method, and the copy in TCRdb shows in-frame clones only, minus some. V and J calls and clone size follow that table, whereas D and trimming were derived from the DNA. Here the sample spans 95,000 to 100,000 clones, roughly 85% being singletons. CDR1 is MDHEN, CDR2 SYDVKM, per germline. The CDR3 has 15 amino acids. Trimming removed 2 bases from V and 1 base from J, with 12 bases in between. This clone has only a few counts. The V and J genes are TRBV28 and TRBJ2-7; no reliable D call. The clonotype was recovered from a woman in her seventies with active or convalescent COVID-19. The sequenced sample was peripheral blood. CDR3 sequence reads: CASSLPQRGSYEQYF. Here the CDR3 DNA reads TGTGCCAGCAGTTTACCCCAACGAGGATCCTACGAGCAGTACTTC.